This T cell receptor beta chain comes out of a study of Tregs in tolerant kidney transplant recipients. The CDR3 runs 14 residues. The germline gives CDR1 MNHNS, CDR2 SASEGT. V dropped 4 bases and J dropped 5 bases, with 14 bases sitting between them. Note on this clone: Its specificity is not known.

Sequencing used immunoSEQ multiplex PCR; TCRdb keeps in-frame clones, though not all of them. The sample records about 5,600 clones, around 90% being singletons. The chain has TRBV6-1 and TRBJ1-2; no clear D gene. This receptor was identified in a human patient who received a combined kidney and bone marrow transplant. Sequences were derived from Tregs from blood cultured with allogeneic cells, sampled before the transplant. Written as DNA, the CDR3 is TGTGCCAGCAGTGTGTCAGACTTAAATTATGGCTACACCTTC. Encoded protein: CASSVSDLNYGYTF.